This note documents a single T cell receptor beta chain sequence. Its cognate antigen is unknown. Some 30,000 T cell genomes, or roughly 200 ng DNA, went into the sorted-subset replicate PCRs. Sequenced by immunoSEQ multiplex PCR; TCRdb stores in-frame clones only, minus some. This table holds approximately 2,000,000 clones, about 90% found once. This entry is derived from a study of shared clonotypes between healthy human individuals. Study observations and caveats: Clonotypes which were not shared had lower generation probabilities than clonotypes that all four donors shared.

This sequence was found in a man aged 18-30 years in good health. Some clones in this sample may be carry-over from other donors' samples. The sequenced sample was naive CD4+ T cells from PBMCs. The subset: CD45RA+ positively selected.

Written as DNA, the CDR3 is TGTGCCAGCAGCTTAGAGAGGGTGGGATACACTGAAGCTTTCTTT. This sequence encodes CASSLERVGYTEAFF. The chain uses TRBV7-8 and TRBJ1-1, with D uncertain. CDR3 length equals 15 residues. Looked up from germline, CDR1 is SGHVS and CDR2 is FQNEAQ. Deletions cut 1 base from V and 3 bases from J, with 12 bases between.